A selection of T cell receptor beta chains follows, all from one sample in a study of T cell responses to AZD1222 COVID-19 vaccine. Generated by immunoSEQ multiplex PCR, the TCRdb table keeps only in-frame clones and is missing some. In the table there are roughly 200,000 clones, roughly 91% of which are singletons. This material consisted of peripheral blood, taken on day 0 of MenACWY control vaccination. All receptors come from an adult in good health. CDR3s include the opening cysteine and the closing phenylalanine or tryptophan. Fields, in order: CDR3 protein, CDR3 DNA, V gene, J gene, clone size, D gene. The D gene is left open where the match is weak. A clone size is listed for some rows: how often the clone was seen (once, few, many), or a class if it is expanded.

cdr3_aa: CASSQGRDRVSDTEAFF; cdr3_nt: TGCGCCAGCAGCCAGGGTCGGGACAGGGTTTCGGACACTGAAGCTTTCTTT; v_call: TRBV4-1; j_call: TRBJ1-1; clone_size: once; d_call: TRBD1
cdr3_aa: CASKQGADNSPLHF; cdr3_nt: TGTGCCAGCAAACAGGGGGCAGATAATTCACCCCTCCACTTT; v_call: TRBV6-6; j_call: TRBJ1-6; clone_size: .; d_call: TRBD1
cdr3_aa: CSPFPYGYTF; cdr3_nt: TGCAGCCCCTTCCCCTATGGCTACACCTTC; v_call: TRBV20-1; j_call: TRBJ1-2; clone_size: .; d_call: .
cdr3_aa: CASAIRQGDYGYTF; cdr3_nt: TGTGCCAGTGCTATAAGACAGGGTGACTATGGCTACACCTTC; v_call: TRBV19; j_call: TRBJ1-2; clone_size: .; d_call: TRBD1
cdr3_aa: CASSPTGSGNTIYF; cdr3_nt: TGCGCCAGCAGCCCCACAGGGTCCGGAAACACCATATATTTT; v_call: TRBV5-1; j_call: TRBJ1-3; clone_size: .; d_call: .
cdr3_aa: CASSLQQETQYF; cdr3_nt: TGTGCCAGCAGCCTCCAGCAGGAGACCCAGTACTTC; v_call: TRBV7-6; j_call: TRBJ2-5; clone_size: .; d_call: .
cdr3_aa: CACSGVNQPQHF; cdr3_nt: TGTGCCTGCTCGGGGGTCAATCAGCCCCAGCATTTT; v_call: TRBV30; j_call: TRBJ1-5; clone_size: .; d_call: .
cdr3_aa: CASRTGTEAFF; cdr3_nt: TGTGCCAGCAGGACAGGGACTGAAGCTTTCTTT; v_call: TRBV28; j_call: TRBJ1-1; clone_size: once; d_call: TRBD1
cdr3_aa: CASSQLPTSGLNYGYTF; cdr3_nt: TGTGCCAGCAGCCAACTGCCCACTTCAGGACTTAACTATGGCTACACCTTC; v_call: TRBV4-2; j_call: TRBJ1-2; clone_size: .; d_call: .
cdr3_aa: CASTQGLGTEAFF; cdr3_nt: TGTGCCAGCACCCAGGGGCTGGGCACTGAAGCTTTCTTT; v_call: TRBV12-3/TRBV12-4; j_call: TRBJ1-1; clone_size: .; d_call: .
cdr3_aa: CAWSLKRQRLDYGYTF; cdr3_nt: TGTGCCTGGAGCCTGAAACGACAGAGATTGGACTATGGCTACACCTTC; v_call: TRBV30; j_call: TRBJ1-2; clone_size: once; d_call: .
cdr3_aa: CASSAEADGYTF; cdr3_nt: TGTGCCAGCAGCGCGGAGGCTGATGGCTACACCTTC; v_call: TRBV11-2; j_call: TRBJ1-2; clone_size: .; d_call: .
cdr3_aa: CASSQTRGEQYF; cdr3_nt: TGTGCCAGCAGCCAGACCAGGGGAGAGCAGTACTTC; v_call: TRBV6-2/TRBV6-3; j_call: TRBJ2-7; clone_size: .; d_call: .
cdr3_aa: CASSPGSSQPQHF; cdr3_nt: TGTGCCAGCAGTCCTGGGTCAAGCCAGCCCCAGCATTTT; v_call: TRBV12-3/TRBV12-4; j_call: TRBJ1-5; clone_size: .; d_call: .
cdr3_aa: CSASGQTSNQPQHF; cdr3_nt: TGCAGTGCTAGTGGACAGACGTCTAATCAGCCCCAGCATTTT; v_call: TRBV20-1; j_call: TRBJ1-5; clone_size: .; d_call: .
cdr3_aa: CASRGTSTDTQYF; cdr3_nt: TGTGCCAGCAGGGGTACTAGCACAGATACGCAGTATTTT; v_call: TRBV7-2; j_call: TRBJ2-3; clone_size: .; d_call: .
cdr3_aa: CASSSSSYEQYF; cdr3_nt: TGTGCCAGCAGTTCCTCGTCCTACGAGCAGTACTTC; v_call: TRBV27; j_call: TRBJ2-7; clone_size: .; d_call: .
cdr3_aa: CATGRPATYGYTF; cdr3_nt: TGTGCCACTGGCAGGCCCGCGACCTATGGCTACACCTTC; v_call: TRBV6-5; j_call: TRBJ1-2; clone_size: once; d_call: .
cdr3_aa: CASSQEPSGGINTIYF; cdr3_nt: TGTGCCAGCAGCCAAGAACCCTCGGGGGGAATAAACACCATATATTTT; v_call: TRBV3-1/TRBV3-2; j_call: TRBJ1-3; clone_size: .; d_call: .
cdr3_aa: CASSYSGGQDSPLHF; cdr3_nt: TGTGCCAGCAGTTACTCGGGGGGGCAGGATTCACCCCTCCACTTT; v_call: TRBV6-5; j_call: TRBJ1-6; clone_size: .; d_call: .
cdr3_aa: CASSYARSNQPQHF; cdr3_nt: TGTGCCAGCAGTTACGCTCGTAGCAATCAGCCCCAGCATTTT; v_call: TRBV5-6; j_call: TRBJ1-5; clone_size: .; d_call: .
cdr3_aa: CATQAYNEQFF; cdr3_nt: TGTGCCACTCAGGCCTACAATGAGCAGTTCTTC; v_call: TRBV21-1; j_call: TRBJ2-1; clone_size: few; d_call: .
cdr3_aa: CASSPGVGEQYF; cdr3_nt: TGTGCCAGCAGCCCAGGGGTTGGCGAGCAGTACTTC; v_call: TRBV12-3/TRBV12-4; j_call: TRBJ2-7; clone_size: .; d_call: .
cdr3_aa: CASKKVATYEQYF; cdr3_nt: TGTGCCAGCAAGAAAGTCGCTACCTACGAGCAGTACTTC; v_call: TRBV6-5; j_call: TRBJ2-7; clone_size: few; d_call: .
cdr3_aa: CATRATGRQPQHF; cdr3_nt: TGTGCCACCCGGGCGACAGGGCGTCAGCCCCAGCATTTT; v_call: TRBV6-5; j_call: TRBJ1-5; clone_size: .; d_call: TRBD1
cdr3_aa: CATSTSNYGYTF; cdr3_nt: TGTGCCACCTCGACATCTAACTATGGCTACACCTTC; v_call: TRBV15; j_call: TRBJ1-2; clone_size: few; d_call: .
cdr3_aa: CASTDSWAAGNTIYF; cdr3_nt: TGTGCCAGCACCGACTCATGGGCGGCTGGAAACACCATATATTTT; v_call: TRBV3-1/TRBV3-2; j_call: TRBJ1-3; clone_size: .; d_call: .
cdr3_aa: CATSDRLSETQYF; cdr3_nt: TGTGCCACCAGTGACCGGTTATCAGAGACCCAGTACTTC; v_call: TRBV24-1; j_call: TRBJ2-5; clone_size: .; d_call: .
cdr3_aa: CASSPDEVLGGTRLETQYF; cdr3_nt: TGTGCCAGCAGCCCCGACGAGGTTTTGGGGGGGACTCGATTGGAGACCCAGTACTTC; v_call: TRBV4-2; j_call: TRBJ2-5; clone_size: .; d_call: TRBD2
cdr3_aa: CASRTGDGGYTF; cdr3_nt: TGTGCCAGCAGAACAGGGGATGGGGGCTACACCTTC; v_call: TRBV12-3/TRBV12-4; j_call: TRBJ1-2; clone_size: .; d_call: TRBD1
cdr3_aa: CASSSRADSYGYTF; cdr3_nt: TGTGCCAGCAGTTCTAGGGCGGATAGCTATGGCTACACCTTC; v_call: TRBV28; j_call: TRBJ1-2; clone_size: .; d_call: .
cdr3_aa: CASSLGQGDTEQYF; cdr3_nt: TGTGCCAGCTCCCTCGGACAGGGGGATACCGAGCAGTACTTC; v_call: TRBV18; j_call: TRBJ2-7; clone_size: .; d_call: TRBD1
cdr3_aa: CASSPTPRRGRGEKLFF; cdr3_nt: TGTGCCAGCAGTCCCACACCGAGGCGGGGGCGCGGAGAAAAACTGTTTTTT; v_call: TRBV28; j_call: TRBJ1-4; clone_size: .; d_call: .
cdr3_aa: CASSYLGGNTEAFF; cdr3_nt: TGTGCCAGCAGTTACTTGGGGGGGAACACTGAAGCTTTCTTT; v_call: TRBV6-2/TRBV6-3; j_call: TRBJ1-1; clone_size: .; d_call: .
cdr3_aa: CASRTSTGGNTEAFF; cdr3_nt: TGTGCCAGTAGGACTTCGACAGGGGGGAACACTGAAGCTTTCTTT; v_call: TRBV19; j_call: TRBJ1-1; clone_size: .; d_call: TRBD1
cdr3_aa: CASSRGFDLQAQHF; cdr3_nt: TGTGCCAGTAGTAGAGGCTTCGACCTTCAGGCCCAGCATTTT; v_call: TRBV19; j_call: TRBJ1-5; clone_size: .; d_call: .
cdr3_aa: CASSPRPGLDEQYF; cdr3_nt: TGTGCCAGCTCACCAAGGCCGGGGTTGGACGAGCAGTACTTC; v_call: TRBV18; j_call: TRBJ2-7; clone_size: .; d_call: .
cdr3_aa: CASSLVQGNVYGYTF; cdr3_nt: TGTGCCAGCAGTTTAGTACAGGGGAATGTTTACGGCTACACCTTC; v_call: TRBV27; j_call: TRBJ1-2; clone_size: .; d_call: TRBD1
cdr3_aa: CASSGADSDNQPQHF; cdr3_nt: TGTGCCAGCAGCGGGGCGGACAGCGACAATCAGCCCCAGCATTTT; v_call: TRBV6-5; j_call: TRBJ1-5; clone_size: .; d_call: .
cdr3_aa: CASSESRGDTGELFF; cdr3_nt: TGCGCCAGCAGTGAGTCGCGGGGGGACACCGGGGAGCTGTTTTTT; v_call: TRBV10-1; j_call: TRBJ2-2; clone_size: .; d_call: TRBD2
cdr3_aa: CASSLVGVRLKDGQETQYF; cdr3_nt: TGTGCCAGCAGCTTGGTGGGCGTTAGACTTAAGGACGGCCAAGAGACCCAGTACTTC; v_call: TRBV7-9; j_call: TRBJ2-5; clone_size: .; d_call: .